This T cell receptor beta chain was identified during a study of blood T cell repertoires in COVID-19. About the research overall: Italy, Spain and the United States were the sources of the convalescent and acute COVID-19 samples.

Per germline, CDR1 MNHEY and CDR2 SVGEGT. V lost 2 bases, J lost 16 bases, and 7 bases stayed unmatched. This CDR3 comprises 13 residues. Here immunoSEQ multiplex PCR was the method, and the copy in TCRdb shows in-frame clones only, minus some. The profile shows more than 200,000 clones, around 90% of them singletons. Cohorts were assigned according to the clinical history that participants reported. Cohort 3 donors were reported recovered after two negative PCRs, clearance, or symptom resolution. This sequence was found in a woman aged 18-29 years who had recovered from COVID-19. Sequenced input: PBMCs or T cells enriched from blood (not recorded which). The chain employs TRBV6-2 or TRBV6-3 and TRBJ1-4, with TRBD1 matching 10 bases. In DNA, the CDR3 is TGTGCCAGCAGTTACGTGGGGACAGGGGACAGGTTTTTT. Protein: CASSYVGTGDRFF.